Here is one T cell receptor beta chain with its context. Its target is unknown. CDR1 is LNHDA and CDR2 is SQIVND in the germline V gene (reference sequence). V lost 0 bases, J lost 3 bases, and 3 bases lay in between. The CDR3 is 13 residues long. Sequencing sought depths of 1 in 200,000 to 1 in 1 million T cells. The data were produced by immunoSEQ multiplex PCR, yet TCRdb's version contains in-frame clones alone and is incomplete. The sample yields 150,000 to 200,000 clones, 81% seen once. The data originate from a study of cytotoxic CD8 clonotypes in ibrutinib-treated CLL. Notes on the study in general: Sustained-remission and progressing patients were not sampled at matched times. Clonality climbed at ibrutinib response, then dropped toward baseline at progression.

This receptor was taken from a human donor with chronic lymphocytic leukemia. The genes are TRBV19 and TRBJ1-5; D ambiguous. The source was PBMCs, collected after 12 months of ibrutinib treatment. This CDR3 is CASSIELNQPQHF. DNA of the CDR3: TGTGCCAGTAGTATAGAGCTCAATCAGCCCCAGCATTTT.